The 8 T cell receptor beta chains listed next were all sequenced from one sample in a study of response to subunit inactivated influenza vaccine. TCRdb called the RT-PCR reads again in MiXCR, with one record for every CDR3 protein. Among about 700,000 distinct CDR3 sequences listed, approximately 15% were seen once. The sequences come from PBMCs from blood, collected approximately 15 days before vaccination. Receptors were obtained from a middle-aged man who received an inactivated influenza vaccine.

This clonotype was recorded many times. V and J are TRBV20-1 and TRBJ2-1, with a possible D match to TRBD2 (6 bases). Trimming removed 0 bases at V and 4 bases at J, with 16 bases between. Germline values: CDR1 DFQATT, CDR2 SNEGSKA (reference sequence). The CDR3 totals 16 residues. CDR3 region: CSARDPSGRGYNEQFF. In DNA, the CDR3 is TGCAGTGCTAGAGATCCCAGCGGTCGGGGGTACAATGAGCAGTTCTTC.

This clonotype was detected only a few times. The chain couples TRBV20-1 to TRBJ2-1, with D possibly TRBD1 on 6 matching bases. Germline V gene lookup returns CDR1 DFQATT and CDR2 SNEGSKA (reference sequence). The CDR3 is 12 residues long. Trimming removed 6 bases at V and 7 bases at J, with 13 bases between. For the CDR3, the DNA is TGCAGTGCCGACGGTCAGGGGAATGAGCAGTTCTTC. This sequence encodes CSADGQGNEQFF.

This clonotype was observed a handful of times. This sequence joins TRBV12-3 or TRBV12-4 and TRBJ2-1, with 9 positions matching TRBD2. Trimming removed 3 bases from V and 8 bases from J; junction bases left unmatched: 8. There are 15 residues in the CDR3. The CDR3 loop reads CASSFSGSKGDEQFF. CDR3 bases: TGTGCCAGCAGTTTTAGCGGGAGCAAGGGGGATGAGCAGTTCTTC.

This clonotype came up many times. The genes are TRBV12-3 or TRBV12-4 and TRBJ2-7; D is unresolved. The CDR3 consists of 14 residues. Deletions cut 3 bases from V and 2 bases from J, with 11 bases between. CDR3 amino acids: CASSFQPTTYEQYF. CDR3 DNA: TGTGCCAGCAGTTTTCAACCCACTACCTACGAGCAGTACTTC.

The sample holds a few counts of this clonotype. V gene TRBV4-3 combines with J gene TRBJ1-4; possibly TRBD1 for D (5 bases). The CDR3 spans 16 residues. The V gene's germline CDR1 is LGHNA and CDR2 YSLEER. Trimming stripped 4 bases from V and 5 bases from J, with 17 bases between. The CDR3, as DNA: TGCGCCAGCAGCCGCAATTTTAAAGGGGAAAATGAAAAACTGTTTTTT. Residues: CASSRNFKGENEKLFF.

This clonotype came up a few times. The chain links TRBV13 to TRBJ2-7, with TRBD2 matching 10 bases. Unmatched junction bases numbered 1, after V lost 0 bases and J lost 2 bases. There are 15 residues in the CDR3. The germline CDR1 and CDR2 sequences are PRHDT and FYEKMQ (reference sequence). CDR3 coding DNA: TGTGCCAGCAGCTTAGGAGCGGGGGGGGCCTACGAGCAGTACTTC. This codes for CASSLGAGGAYEQYF. The full variable domain, rest sourced from reference TRBV13 and TRBJ2-7, is AAGVIQSPRHLIKEKRETATLKCYPIPRHDTVYWYQQGPGQDPQFLISFYEKMQSDKGSIPDRFSAQQFSDYHSELNMSSLELGDSALYFCASSLGAGGAYEQYFGPGTRLTVT.

This clonotype was counted only a few times. This CDR3 reads CASSLSAGANTGELFF. CDR3 in DNA: TGTGCCAGCAGCTTATCAGCAGGGGCGAACACCGGGGAGCTGTTTTTT. The J gene is TRBJ2-2, the V gene TRBV7-3; D is perhaps TRBD1 (6 bases). Trimming removed 2 bases at V and 0 bases at J, with 10 bases between. In germline, CDR1 is SGHTA, CDR2 FQGTGA. There are 16 residues in the CDR3.

The chain uses TRBV5-6 and TRBJ2-1, with a tentative D call TRBD1 (6 bases). Germline V lookup: CDR1 SGHDT, CDR2 YYEEEE. The CDR3 loop spans 18 amino acids. V lost 4 bases and J 3 bases, leaving 23 bases between the germline ends. CDR3 nucleotides: TGTGCCAGCAGCCTGGACAGTGAGGTTTTTAAGAGCTACAATGAGCAGTTCTTC. Its translation: CASSLDSEVFKSYNEQFF.